A single sample gave rise to the 11 T cell receptor beta chains below, sequenced in a study of blood T cell repertoires in COVID-19. The repertoire was sequenced with immunoSEQ multiplex PCR; TCRdb's copy has only in-frame clones and lacks some. The sample contains roughly 130,000 clones, 65% to 85% of which appear only once. Sequences were obtained from peripheral blood. The receptor source for this set is a man between 70 and 80 years old with acute or convalescent COVID-19.

V and J are TRBV19 and TRBJ1-2; D is possibly TRBD1 (6 bases). The V and J ends lost 4 bases and 6 bases respectively, with 12 bases between them. The germline gives CDR1 LNHDA, CDR2 SQIVND (reference sequence). The CDR3 covers 13 residues. CDR3 protein: CASSTYREHGYTF. As DNA, the CDR3 is TGTGCCAGTAGTACCTACAGGGAGCATGGCTACACCTTC.

V usage is TRBV5-1 and J usage is TRBJ2-3; 10 bases are shared with TRBD1. V gave up 0 bases and J gave up 4 bases; unmatched junction bases: 5. The CDR3 covers 16 residues. The germline V gene has CDR1 SGHRS and CDR2 YFSETQ. CDR3: CASSLVGQGVADTQYF. The DNA for the CDR3 is TGCGCCAGCAGCTTGGTAGGACAGGGGGTGGCAGATACGCAGTATTTT.

This chain connects TRBV7-9 to TRBJ1-2; 7 positions agree with TRBD1. There are 13 residues in the CDR3. Germline V gene lookup returns CDR1 SEHNR and CDR2 FQNEAQ (reference sequence). J lost 3 bases, V lost 5 bases, and 3 bases had no gene match. CDR3: CASSHGQDYGYTF. DNA of the CDR3: TGTGCCAGCAGCCATGGACAGGACTATGGCTACACCTTC.

Comments on this clone: The junction does not match germline at one end; this may be a read error. Other nucleotide sequences from this sample produce the same CDR3. V usage is TRBV5-1 and J usage is TRBJ1-1; 9 nucleotides agree with TRBD1. Germline assignment: CDR1 SGHRS and CDR2 YFSETQ. The CDR3 runs 14 residues. The CDR3 DNA sequence: TGCGCCAGCAGCTTGAGGGCTGACAGGGGGGAAGCCTTCTTT. Residues: CASSLRADRGEAFF. Looking up the rest from reference TRBV5-1 and TRBJ1-1 gives the full variable domain: KAGVTQTPRYLIKTRGQQVTLSCSPISGHRSVSWYQQTPGQGLQFLFEYFSETQRNKGNFPGRFSGRQFSNSRSEMNVSTLELGDSALYLCASSLRADRGEAFFGQGTRLTVV.

This clone is labeled medium-sized. This rearrangement joins TRBV29-1 to TRBJ2-7, with 12 nucleotides matching TRBD1. The CDR3 covers 16 residues. The germline CDR1 and CDR2 sequences are SQVTM and ANQGSEA. Trimming took 4 bases from V and 10 from J; bases not matched to a gene: 17. CDR3 region: CSVAGGDRGPYNTQYF. The CDR3 bases are TGCAGCGTTGCTGGAGGGGACAGGGGGCCCTACAATACACAGTACTTC.

This chain uses TRBV27 with TRBJ2-1, with TRBD2 matching 10 bases. This CDR3 has 15 residues. CDR1 MNHEY and CDR2 SMNVEV come from the germline V gene (reference sequence). J lost 4 bases, V lost 6 bases, and 6 bases had no gene match. The CDR3 bases are TGTGCCAGCAGAAGTAGCGGGGGGCAATACAATGAGCAGTTCTTC. It yields the protein CASRSSGGQYNEQFF.

The chain combines TRBV21-1 with TRBJ1-3. TRBV21-1 is an annotated pseudogene. The CDR3 consists of 19 residues. The chain's CDR3 is CASSKEGEVYLTSGNTIYF. In DNA form, the CDR3 reads TGTGCCAGCAGCAAAGAAGGTGAGGTTTACCTAACCTCTGGAAACACCATATATTTT.

The chain links TRBV2 to TRBJ1-5; 9 nucleotides align to TRBD1. Germline V gives CDR1 SNHLY, CDR2 FYNNEI. CDR3 length: 13 residues. The J segment lost 9 bases and the V segment lost 7 bases, leaving 7 bases of the junction unmatched. The CDR3 here is CASNDRGFPPQHF. As DNA, the CDR3 is TGTGCCAGCAACGACAGGGGGTTTCCGCCCCAGCATTTT.

Ten or more counts support this clone. The identical CDR3 is also encoded by other nucleotide sequences in the sample. The gene calls are TRBV9 and TRBJ2-3, with 7 nucleotides matching TRBD2. Germline V gene data show CDR1 as SGDLS and CDR2 as YYNGEE. V lost 0 bases to trimming and J lost 2 bases; unmatched junction nucleotides: 6. The CDR3 has 16 residues. This chain's CDR3 is CASSVDNGGTTDTQYF. As DNA, the CDR3 is TGTGCCAGCAGCGTAGACAACGGGGGGACCACAGATACGCAGTATTTT.

This chain links TRBV5-1 with TRBJ2-3; TRBD2 agrees at 11 bases. This CDR3 is 15 amino acids long. V lost 2 bases and J lost 4; bases outside the gene matches: 3. Germline V gene sequence: CDR1 SGHRS, CDR2 YFSETQ. This CDR3 is CASSLALAGADTQYF. In nucleotides, the CDR3 is TGCGCCAGCAGCTTAGCACTAGCGGGAGCAGATACGCAGTATTTT.

The gene calls are TRBV4-1 and TRBJ2-1; TRBD2 agrees at 7 bases. V was clipped by 5 bases and J by 5 bases; unmatched bases: 6. Germline CDR1 MGHRA, CDR2 YSYEKL. The CDR3 length is 14 residues. In DNA, the CDR3 is TGCGCCAGCAGCTCTCCGGGACTACACAATGAGCAGTTCTTC. Its translation is CASSSPGLHNEQFF.